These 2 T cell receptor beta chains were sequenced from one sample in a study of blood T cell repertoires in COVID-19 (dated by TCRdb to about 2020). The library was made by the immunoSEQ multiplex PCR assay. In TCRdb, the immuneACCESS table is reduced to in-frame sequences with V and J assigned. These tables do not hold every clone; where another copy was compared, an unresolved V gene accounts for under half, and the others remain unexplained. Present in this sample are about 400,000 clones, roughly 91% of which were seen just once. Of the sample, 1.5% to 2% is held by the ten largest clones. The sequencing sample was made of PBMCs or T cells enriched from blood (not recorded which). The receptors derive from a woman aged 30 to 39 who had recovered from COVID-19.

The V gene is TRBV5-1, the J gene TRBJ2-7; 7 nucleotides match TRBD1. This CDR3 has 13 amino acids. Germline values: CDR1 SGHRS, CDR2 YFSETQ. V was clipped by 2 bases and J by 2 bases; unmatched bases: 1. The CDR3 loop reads CASSFTGAYEQYF. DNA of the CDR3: TGCGCCAGCAGCTTTACAGGGGCCTACGAGCAGTACTTC.

The CDR3 loop reads CASSPRVLAGGQGMNEQFF. CDR3 DNA: TGTGCCAGCAGCCCGAGGGTGCTAGCGGGGGGCCAAGGTATGAATGAGCAGTTCTTC. V gene TRBV7-3 combines with J gene TRBJ2-1; TRBD2 agrees at 11 bases. V was clipped by 5 bases and J by 7 bases; unmatched bases: 19. The CDR3 sequence is 19 residues long. Germline V gene sequence: CDR1 SGHTA, CDR2 FQGTGA. The complete variable domain, with remaining parts taken from reference TRBV7-3 and TRBJ2-1, reads GAGVSQTPSNKVTEKGKYVELRCDPISGHTALYWYRQSLGQGPEFLIYFQGTGAADDSGLPNDRFFAVRPEGSVSTLKIQRTERGDSAVYLCASSPRVLAGGQGMNEQFFGPGTRLTVL.